The rows below give T cell receptor beta chains drawn from one sample of a study of blood T cell repertoires in COVID-19. This table comes from immunoSEQ multiplex PCR, and its TCRdb copy is limited to in-frame clones, with some not included. The sample lists tens of thousands of clones, around nine tenths seen once, with around 4.2% in the top ten. Sequencing input: peripheral blood. The receptors shown here come from a man aged 50 or older with acute or convalescent COVID-19. Each CDR3 is given with its conserved first and last residue. The D gene is left open where the match is weak. Clone size is stated in some rows and not others, as once, few, many or a class when expanded.

TRBV7-2	TRBJ2-1	once	TRBD1	CASSLRPGQGYNEQFF	TGTGCCAGCAGCTTAAGACCGGGACAGGGGTACAATGAGCAGTTCTTC
TRBV19	TRBJ2-6	-	TRBD2	CASRRTSSGANVLTF	TGTGCCAGTAGGCGGACTAGCTCTGGGGCCAACGTCCTGACTTTC
TRBV5-1	TRBJ2-1	-	TRBD2	CASSLAPGLGIDEQFF	TGCGCCAGCAGCTTGGCCCCGGGACTAGGTATCGATGAGCAGTTCTTC
TRBV24-1	TRBJ1-2	-	-	CATSDGDFYGYTF	TGTGCCACCAGTGATGGGGACTTTTATGGCTACACCTTC
TRBV7-2	TRBJ2-1	-	-	CASSPVLNSYNEQFF	TGTGCCAGCAGCCCCGTATTAAATTCCTACAATGAGCAGTTCTTC
TRBV9	TRBJ2-2	-	-	CASSVAPGNTGELFF	TGTGCCAGCAGCGTAGCACCAGGAAACACCGGGGAGCTGTTTTTT
TRBV5-1	TRBJ2-3	-	-	CASSSSAGADTQYF	TGCGCCAGCAGCTCCAGCGCTGGGGCCGATACGCAGTATTTT
TRBV28	TRBJ1-2	-	TRBD1	CASSLGQVYGYTF	TGTGCCAGCAGTTTGGGACAGGTCTATGGCTACACCTTC
TRBV4-3	TRBJ2-1	-	-	CASSQDTGEGYNEQFF	TGCGCCAGCAGCCAAGATACGGGAGAGGGCTACAATGAGCAGTTCTTC
TRBV6-2/TRBV6-3	TRBJ1-3	few	-	CASSYRPGIGRGSGNTIYF	TGTGCCAGCAGTTACCGCCCTGGGATCGGACGGGGCTCTGGAAACACCATATATTTT
TRBV20-1	TRBJ1-4	few	-	CSASQAATNEKLFF	TGCAGTGCTAGTCAGGCTGCAACTAATGAAAAACTGTTTTTT
TRBV11-2	TRBJ2-5	-	-	CASSLVIQETQYF	TGTGCCAGCAGCTTAGTCATCCAAGAGACCCAGTACTTC
TRBV24-1	TRBJ2-2	-	TRBD1	CATSDHRGVAGELFF	TGTGCCACCAGTGACCACAGGGGTGTGGCCGGGGAGCTGTTTTTT
TRBV6-6	TRBJ2-1	-	-	CASIGSEQFF	TGTGCCAGCATCGGGAGCGAGCAGTTCTTC
TRBV7-2	TRBJ2-5	-	TRBD2	CASSSKGLAGGRETQYF	TGTGCCAGCAGCTCGAAGGGACTAGCGGGAGGGAGAGAGACCCAGTACTTC
TRBV27	TRBJ2-1	-	-	CASSLSNTRGNEQFF	TGTGCCAGCAGTTTATCGAACACTAGAGGGAATGAGCAGTTCTTC
TRBV25-1	TRBJ2-3	-	-	CASSGFSSPDTQYF	TGTGCCAGCAGTGGTTTTAGCAGCCCAGATACGCAGTATTTT
TRBV5-1	TRBJ2-3	-	-	CASSDVGESFDTQYF	TGCGCCAGCAGCGATGTAGGGGAATCGTTTGATACGCAGTATTTT
TRBV7-8	TRBJ2-3	-	TRBD2	CASSQPSLAGWTDTQYF	TGTGCCAGCAGCCAACCCTCCTTAGCGGGATGGACGGATACGCAGTATTTT
TRBV14	TRBJ2-1	-	TRBD2	CASSHHIQTSGSRVHEQFF	TGTGCCAGCAGCCACCACATTCAGACTAGCGGTTCTCGGGTCCATGAGCAGTTCTTC
TRBV5-5	TRBJ1-1	-	-	CASSSDSPWAFF	TGTGCCAGCAGCTCCGACAGCCCGTGGGCTTTCTTT
TRBV18	TRBJ1-1	-	-	CASSPRQGGSLNTEAFF	TGTGCCAGCTCACCAAGGCAGGGCGGAAGTTTGAACACTGAAGCTTTCTTT
TRBV5-4	TRBJ2-7	-	TRBD2	CASSLTSGSYEQYF	TGTGCCAGCAGCTTGACTAGCGGGTCCTACGAGCAGTACTTC
TRBV2	TRBJ2-5	-	TRBD1	CASSEEGQGKETQYF	TGTGCCAGCAGTGAAGAGGGACAGGGAAAAGAGACCCAGTACTTC
TRBV5-8	TRBJ2-3	few	-	CASSFQGLTDTQYF	TGTGCCAGCAGCTTCCAGGGGTTAACAGATACGCAGTATTTT
TRBV10-2	TRBJ1-2	-	TRBD1	CASSGTTGVGYGYTF	TGCGCCAGCAGTGGAACCACAGGGGTCGGGTATGGCTACACCTTC
TRBV7-2	TRBJ2-5	-	-	CASSLAGDAIWTQYF	TGTGCCAGCAGCTTAGCCGGGGATGCGATCTGGACCCAGTACTTC
TRBV21-1	TRBJ2-7	once	-	CASSKVPGQYF	TGTGCCAGCAGCAAAGTCCCCGGGCAGTACTTC
TRBV7-9	TRBJ2-7	-	-	CASSLAQGPYEQYF	TGTGCCAGCAGCTTAGCCCAGGGCCCCTACGAGCAGTACTTC
TRBV3-1/TRBV3-2	TRBJ2-1	-	-	CASRTRGEQFF	TGTGCCAGCCGTACCCGTGGCGAGCAGTTCTTC
TRBV27	TRBJ2-1	-	-	CASSPLLDNEQFF	TGTGCCAGCAGTCCATTACTCGACAATGAGCAGTTCTTC
TRBV2	TRBJ1-5	-	TRBD1	CASSGTGERPQHF	TGTGCCAGCAGTGGGACAGGGGAGAGGCCCCAGCATTTT
TRBV4-1	TRBJ2-1	-	-	CASSQDLYGYNEQFF	TGCGCCAGCAGCCAAGATCTCTACGGTTACAATGAGCAGTTCTTC
TRBV5-1	TRBJ2-1	-	-	CASSLGVANNEQFF	TGCGCCAGCAGCTTGGGGGTAGCGAACAATGAGCAGTTCTTC
TRBV7-9	TRBJ1-3	-	-	CASSLSSGNTIYF	TGTGCCAGCAGCTTGAGCTCTGGAAACACCATATATTTT
TRBV7-9	TRBJ2-5	-	TRBD1	CASSRTGGQETQYF	TGTGCCAGCAGCCGGACAGGGGGTCAAGAGACCCAGTACTTC
TRBV28	TRBJ2-2	-	TRBD2	CASSFSLAGRAGELFF	TGTGCCAGCAGTTTTTCGCTAGCGGGAAGGGCCGGGGAGCTGTTTTTT